The 2 T cell receptor beta chains below were found in one sample sequenced in a study of blood T cell repertoires in COVID-19. Only in-frame clones appear in the TCRdb table, and some are missing; sequencing was by immunoSEQ multiplex PCR. The sample contains over 300,000 clones, 85% of which appear only once. The sample comprised peripheral blood. The receptor source for this set is a human donor in a cohort sampled during active COVID-19.

This clone was seen once. V gene TRBV5-8 combines with J gene TRBJ2-7; TRBD1 matches 8 bases. The germline V gene encodes CDR1 SGHTS and CDR2 YDEGEE. The CDR3 contains 17 residues. The J segment lost 1 base and the V segment lost 3 bases, leaving 12 bases of the junction unmatched. CDR3 coding DNA: TGTGCCAGCAGCTGGGGAGCCCTGGACAGGGCGTCCTACGAGCAGTACTTC. It is translated as CASSWGALDRASYEQYF.

The V gene is TRBV19, the J gene TRBJ1-5; 9 bases map to TRBD1. The CDR3 is 14 amino acids. V trimming: 9 bases; J trimming: 1 base; junction bases outside the gene matches: 4. Germline-derived CDR1 and CDR2 are LNHDA and SQIVND (reference sequence). CDR3 bases: TGTGCCAGCGGACAGGGGTTGAGCAATCAGCCCCAGCATTTT. It encodes CASGQGLSNQPQHF.